The present TCR beta chain was sequenced within a study of blood T cells in healthy people across ages. Findings and limits, study-wide: A roughly linear fall in TCR beta diversity per million T cells was seen with increasing age.

Healthy Caucasians from Russia aged about 6 to 95 served as donors. This clonotype was seen only a few times. Its antigen is currently unknown. Next came a second PCR, run for about 7 to 11 cycles, which used a sample-barcoded 5' primer along with a J-beta primer mix. A template-switch adaptor that had 12 random nucleotides put a tag on each cDNA molecule. TCRdb used MiXCR to reprocess the 5' RACE reads, holding one entry per CDR3 protein. Of about 570,000 distinct CDR3 sequences in the sample, about 26% are singletons; the top ten hold approximately 4%. CDR3 length: 12 residues. V lost 6 bases and J 6 bases, leaving 10 bases between the germline ends. The data also belong to a second study, concerning T cells of mothers and their children. That paper adds: At approximately 1.5 ug per 15 ul, all of the extracted RNA went into cDNA synthesis.

The specimen sequenced was blood. V is TRBV12-3 or TRBV12-4 and J is TRBJ2-3; no reliable D call. The receptor's source is a boy between 2 and 10 years old in good health. The CDR3 DNA reads TGTGCCAGCAGCTCTGGTTGGGATACGCAGTATTTT. It specifies CASSSGWDTQYF.